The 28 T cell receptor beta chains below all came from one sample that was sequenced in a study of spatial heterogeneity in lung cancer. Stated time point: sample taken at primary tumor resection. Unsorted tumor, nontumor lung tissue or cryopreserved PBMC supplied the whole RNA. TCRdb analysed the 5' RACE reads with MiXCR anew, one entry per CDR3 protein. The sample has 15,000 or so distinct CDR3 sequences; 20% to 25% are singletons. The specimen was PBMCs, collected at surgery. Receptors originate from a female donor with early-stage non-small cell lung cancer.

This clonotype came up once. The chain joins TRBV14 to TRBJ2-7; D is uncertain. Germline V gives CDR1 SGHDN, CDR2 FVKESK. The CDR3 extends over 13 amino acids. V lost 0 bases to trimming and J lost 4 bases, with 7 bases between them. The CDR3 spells CASSQEWRYEQYF. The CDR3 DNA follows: TGTGCCAGCAGCCAAGAATGGCGGTACGAGCAGTACTTC.

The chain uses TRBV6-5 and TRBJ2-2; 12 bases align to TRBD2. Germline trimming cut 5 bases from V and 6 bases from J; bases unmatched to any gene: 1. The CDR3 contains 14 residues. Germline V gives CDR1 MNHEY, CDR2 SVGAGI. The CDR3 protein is CASSGLAGSGELFF. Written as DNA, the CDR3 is TGTGCCAGCAGTGGACTAGCGGGATCCGGGGAGCTGTTTTTT.

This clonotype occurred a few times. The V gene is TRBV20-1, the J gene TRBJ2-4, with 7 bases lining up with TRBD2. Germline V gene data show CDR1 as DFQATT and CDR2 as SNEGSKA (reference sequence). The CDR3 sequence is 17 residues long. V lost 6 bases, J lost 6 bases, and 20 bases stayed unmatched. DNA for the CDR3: TGCAGTGCCTCAGACTTCAGCGGGGAGTCGTACGGAAACATTCAGTACTTC. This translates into CSASDFSGESYGNIQYF.

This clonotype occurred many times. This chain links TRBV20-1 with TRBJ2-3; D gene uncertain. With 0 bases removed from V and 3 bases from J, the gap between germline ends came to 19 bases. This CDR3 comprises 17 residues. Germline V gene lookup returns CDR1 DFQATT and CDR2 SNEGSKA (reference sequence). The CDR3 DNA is TGCAGTGCTAGAGAAACGTCCTCCCTTGGGCTTACAGATACGCAGTATTTT. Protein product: CSARETSSLGLTDTQYF.

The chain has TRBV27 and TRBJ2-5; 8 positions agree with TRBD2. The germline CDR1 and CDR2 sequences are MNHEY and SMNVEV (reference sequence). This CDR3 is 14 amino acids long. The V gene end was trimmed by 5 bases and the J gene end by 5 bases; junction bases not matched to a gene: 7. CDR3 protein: CASSVAGPWETQYF. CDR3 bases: TGTGCCAGCAGTGTAGCGGGGCCATGGGAGACCCAGTACTTC.

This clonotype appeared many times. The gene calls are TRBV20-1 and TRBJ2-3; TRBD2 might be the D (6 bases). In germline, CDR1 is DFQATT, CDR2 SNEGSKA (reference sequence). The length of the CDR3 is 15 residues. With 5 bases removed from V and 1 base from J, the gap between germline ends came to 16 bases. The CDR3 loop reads CSAVPPGDRTDTQYF. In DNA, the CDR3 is TGCAGTGCTGTACCCCCGGGGGACCGCACAGATACGCAGTATTTT.

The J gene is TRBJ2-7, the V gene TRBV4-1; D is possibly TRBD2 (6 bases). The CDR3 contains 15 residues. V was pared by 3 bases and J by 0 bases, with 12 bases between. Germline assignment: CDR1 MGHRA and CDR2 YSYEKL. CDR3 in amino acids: CASSQYGGNSYEQYF. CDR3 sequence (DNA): TGCGCCAGCAGCCAGTACGGAGGGAACTCCTACGAGCAGTACTTC.

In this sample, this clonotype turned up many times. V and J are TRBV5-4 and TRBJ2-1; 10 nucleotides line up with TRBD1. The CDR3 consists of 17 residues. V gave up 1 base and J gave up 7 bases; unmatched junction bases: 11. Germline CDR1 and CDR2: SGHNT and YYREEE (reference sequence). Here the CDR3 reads CASSLSYRTGGGNEQFF. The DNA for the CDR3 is TGTGCCAGCAGCTTGTCTTATAGGACAGGGGGGGGAAATGAGCAGTTCTTC.

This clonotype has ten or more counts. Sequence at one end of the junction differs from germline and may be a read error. The CDR3 DNA follows: TGTGCCAGCAGCTTAGGGGGACAAAAAGAGACCCAGTACTTC. Translated, it gives CASSLGGQKETQYF. The rearrangement joins TRBV12-3 or TRBV12-4 to TRBJ2-5; D may be TRBD1 (6 bases). CDR3 length equals 14 residues.

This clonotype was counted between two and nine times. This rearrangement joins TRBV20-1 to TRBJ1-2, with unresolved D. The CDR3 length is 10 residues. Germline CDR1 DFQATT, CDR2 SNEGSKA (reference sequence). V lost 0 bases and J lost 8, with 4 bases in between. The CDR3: CSARDQGYTF. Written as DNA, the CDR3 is TGCAGTGCTAGAGATCAGGGCTACACCTTC.

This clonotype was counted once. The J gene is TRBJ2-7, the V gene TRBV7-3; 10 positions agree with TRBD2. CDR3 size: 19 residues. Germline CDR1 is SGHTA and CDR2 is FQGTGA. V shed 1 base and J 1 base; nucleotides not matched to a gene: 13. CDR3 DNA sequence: TGTGCCAGCAGCTTAAATCCCTCTTTGGAGCGGGAGGGTTCCTACGAGCAGTACTTC. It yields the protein CASSLNPSLEREGSYEQYF.

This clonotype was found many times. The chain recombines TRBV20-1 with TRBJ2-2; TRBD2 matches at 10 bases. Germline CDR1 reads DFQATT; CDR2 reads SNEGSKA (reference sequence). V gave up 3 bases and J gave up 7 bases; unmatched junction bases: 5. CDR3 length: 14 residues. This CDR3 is CSASLLAGDGELFF. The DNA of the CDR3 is TGCAGTGCTAGTCTGCTAGCGGGAGACGGGGAGCTGTTTTTT.

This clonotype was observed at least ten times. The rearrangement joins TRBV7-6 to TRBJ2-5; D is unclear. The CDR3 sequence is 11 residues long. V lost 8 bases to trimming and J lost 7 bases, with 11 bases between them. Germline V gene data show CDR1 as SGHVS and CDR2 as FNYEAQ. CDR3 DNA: TGTGCCAGCGCCAATTCAGGGACCCAGTACTTC. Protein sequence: CASANSGTQYF.

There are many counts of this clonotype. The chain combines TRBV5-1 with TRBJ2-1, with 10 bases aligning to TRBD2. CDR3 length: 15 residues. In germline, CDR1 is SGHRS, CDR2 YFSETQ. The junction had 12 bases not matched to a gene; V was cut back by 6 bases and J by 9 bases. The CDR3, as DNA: TGCGCCAGCACCCAGGGGGCTAGCGGGAGCATTGAGCAGTTCTTC. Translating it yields CASTQGASGSIEQFF.

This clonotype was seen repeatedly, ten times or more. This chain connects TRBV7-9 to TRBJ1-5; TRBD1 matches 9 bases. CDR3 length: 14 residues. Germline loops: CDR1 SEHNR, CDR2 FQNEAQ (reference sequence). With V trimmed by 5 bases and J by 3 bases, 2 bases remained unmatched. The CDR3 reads CASSRTGDNQPQHF. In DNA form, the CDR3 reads TGTGCCAGCAGCCGGACAGGGGACAATCAGCCCCAGCATTTT.

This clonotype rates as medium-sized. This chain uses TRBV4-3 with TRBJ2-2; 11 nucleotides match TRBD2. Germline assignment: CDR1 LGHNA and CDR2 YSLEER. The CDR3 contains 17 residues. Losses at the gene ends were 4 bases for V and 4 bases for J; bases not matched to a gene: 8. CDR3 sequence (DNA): TGCGCCAGCAGCCCACTAGCGGGAGTCGGCGGCACCGGGGAGCTGTTTTTT. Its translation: CASSPLAGVGGTGELFF.

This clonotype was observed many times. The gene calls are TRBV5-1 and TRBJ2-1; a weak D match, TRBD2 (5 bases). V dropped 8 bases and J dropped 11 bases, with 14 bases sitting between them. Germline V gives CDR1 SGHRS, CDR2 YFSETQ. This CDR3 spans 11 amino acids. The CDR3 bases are TGCGCCAGTGGCGAAGCGGAGAAGCAGTTCTTC. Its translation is CASGEAEKQFF.

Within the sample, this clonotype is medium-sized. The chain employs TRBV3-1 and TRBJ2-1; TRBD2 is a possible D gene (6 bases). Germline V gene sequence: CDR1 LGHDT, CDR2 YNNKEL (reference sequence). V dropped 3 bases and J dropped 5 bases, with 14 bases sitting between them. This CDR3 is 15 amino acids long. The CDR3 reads CASSHFGGINNEQFF. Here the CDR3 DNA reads TGTGCCAGCAGCCATTTCGGCGGGATCAACAATGAGCAGTTCTTC.

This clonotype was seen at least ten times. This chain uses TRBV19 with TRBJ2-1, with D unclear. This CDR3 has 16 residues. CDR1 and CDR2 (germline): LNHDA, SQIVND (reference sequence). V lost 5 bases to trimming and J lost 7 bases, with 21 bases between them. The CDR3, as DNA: TGTGCCAGTAGTGTGCAAACACTAATCCCCCTTAATGAGCAGTTCTTC. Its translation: CASSVQTLIPLNEQFF.

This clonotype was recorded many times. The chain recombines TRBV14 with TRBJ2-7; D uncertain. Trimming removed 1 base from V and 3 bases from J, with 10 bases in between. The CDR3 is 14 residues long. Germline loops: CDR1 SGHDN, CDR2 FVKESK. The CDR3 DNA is TGTGCCAGCAGCCAAGCATGGCCCCGCTACGAGCAGTACTTC. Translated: CASSQAWPRYEQYF.

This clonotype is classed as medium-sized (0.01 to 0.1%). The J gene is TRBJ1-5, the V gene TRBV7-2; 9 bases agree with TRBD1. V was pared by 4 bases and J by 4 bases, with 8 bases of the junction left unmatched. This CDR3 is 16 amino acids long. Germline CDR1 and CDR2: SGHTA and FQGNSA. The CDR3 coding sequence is TGTGCCAGCAGCTCCCGGACAGGGGTAATGAATCAGCCCCAGCATTTT. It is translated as CASSSRTGVMNQPQHF.

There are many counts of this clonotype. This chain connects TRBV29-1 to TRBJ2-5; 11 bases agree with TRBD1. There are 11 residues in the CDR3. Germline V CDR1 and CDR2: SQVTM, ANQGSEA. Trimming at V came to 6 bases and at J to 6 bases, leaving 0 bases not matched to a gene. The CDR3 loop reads CSVDRGQTQYF. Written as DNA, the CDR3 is TGCAGCGTGGACAGGGGGCAGACCCAGTACTTC.

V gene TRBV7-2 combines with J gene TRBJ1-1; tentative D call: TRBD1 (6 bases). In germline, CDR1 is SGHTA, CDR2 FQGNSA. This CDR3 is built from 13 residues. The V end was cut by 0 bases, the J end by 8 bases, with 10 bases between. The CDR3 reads CASSLAIGTEAFF. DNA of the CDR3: TGTGCCAGCAGCTTAGCGATAGGGACAGAAGCTTTCTTT.

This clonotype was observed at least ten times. CDR3 region: CASSPWTSGSLYEQFF. The CDR3 coding sequence is TGTGCCAGCAGTCCCTGGACTAGCGGGAGTCTCTATGAGCAGTTCTTC. This chain connects TRBV28 to TRBJ2-1; 13 bases match TRBD2. The CDR3 covers 16 residues. Germline V lookup: CDR1 MDHEN, CDR2 SYDVKM. V trimming: 5 bases; J trimming: 8 bases; junction bases outside the gene matches: 9.

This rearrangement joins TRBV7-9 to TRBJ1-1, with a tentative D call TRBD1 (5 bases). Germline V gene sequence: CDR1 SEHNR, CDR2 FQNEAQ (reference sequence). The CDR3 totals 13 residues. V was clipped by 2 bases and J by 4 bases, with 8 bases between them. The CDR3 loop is CASSLPGVTEAFF. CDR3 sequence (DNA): TGTGCCAGCAGCTTACCGGGGGTCACTGAAGCTTTCTTT.

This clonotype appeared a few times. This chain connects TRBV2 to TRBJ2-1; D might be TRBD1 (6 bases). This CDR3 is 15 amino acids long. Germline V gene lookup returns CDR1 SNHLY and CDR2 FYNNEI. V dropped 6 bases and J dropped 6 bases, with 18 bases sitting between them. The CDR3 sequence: CASSPTRVGGNEQFF. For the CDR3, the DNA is TGTGCCAGCAGCCCCACCCGGGTAGGGGGCAATGAGCAGTTCTTC.

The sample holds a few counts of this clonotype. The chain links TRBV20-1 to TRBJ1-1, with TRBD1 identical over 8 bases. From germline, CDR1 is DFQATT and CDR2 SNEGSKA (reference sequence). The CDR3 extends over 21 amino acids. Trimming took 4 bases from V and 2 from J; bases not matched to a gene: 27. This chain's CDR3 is CSANSGLGQGSRRIKNTEAFF. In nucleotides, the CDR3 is TGCAGTGCTAACTCAGGACTAGGACAGGGTTCGCGTAGAATCAAAAACACTGAAGCTTTCTTT.

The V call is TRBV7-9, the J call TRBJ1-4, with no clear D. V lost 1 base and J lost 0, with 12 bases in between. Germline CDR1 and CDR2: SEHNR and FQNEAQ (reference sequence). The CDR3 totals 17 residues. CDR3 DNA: TGTGCCAGCAGCTTAGGTTTTTCGGCAGCAACTAATGAAAAACTGTTTTTT. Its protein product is CASSLGFSAATNEKLFF.